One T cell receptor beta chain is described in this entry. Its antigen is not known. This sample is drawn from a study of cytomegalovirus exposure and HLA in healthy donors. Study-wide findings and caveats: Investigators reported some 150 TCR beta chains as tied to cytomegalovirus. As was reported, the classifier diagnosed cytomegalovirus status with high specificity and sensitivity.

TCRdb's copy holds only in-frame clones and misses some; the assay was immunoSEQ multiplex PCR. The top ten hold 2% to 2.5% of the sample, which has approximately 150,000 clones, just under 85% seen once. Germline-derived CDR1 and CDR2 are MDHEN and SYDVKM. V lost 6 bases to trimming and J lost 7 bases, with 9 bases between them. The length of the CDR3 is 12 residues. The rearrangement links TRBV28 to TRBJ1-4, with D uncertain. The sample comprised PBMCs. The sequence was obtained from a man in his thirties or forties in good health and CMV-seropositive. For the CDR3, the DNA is TGTGCCAGCAGCCAAAATTTTGAAAAACTGTTTTTT. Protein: CASSQNFEKLFF. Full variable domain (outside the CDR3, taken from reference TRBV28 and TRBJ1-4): DVKVTQSSRYLVKRTGEKVFLECVQDMDHENMFWYRQDPGLGLRLIYFSYDVKMKEKGDIPEGYSVSREKKERFSLILESASTNQTSMYLCASSQNFEKLFFGSGTQLSVL.